The 11 T cell receptor beta chains below all came from one sample that was sequenced in a study of T-cell memory formation after mild COVID-19. TCRdb recomputed calls from the 5' RACE reads with MiXCR, one row per CDR3 protein. The table has 450,000 or so distinct CDR3 sequences, 15% to 25% seen once; the top ten hold around 9.2%. The specimen was PBMCs or a T cell subset sorted from them (not recorded which). All receptors derive from an adult woman who had mild COVID-19 (a few samples of this study predate the infection). Cell type and time point are not known.

This clonotype has more than one count but fewer than ten. The chain combines TRBV6-5 with TRBJ1-2; D gene unclear. V was clipped by 0 bases and J by 1 base, with 9 bases between them. Per the germline V gene, CDR1 is MNHEY and CDR2 is SVGAGI. The CDR3 loop spans 15 amino acids. CDR3 sequence: CASSYSARLNYGYTF. CDR3 nucleotide sequence: TGTGCCAGCAGTTACTCTGCACGACTTAACTATGGCTACACCTTC.

This clonotype was observed a few times. The genes are TRBV12-3 or TRBV12-4 and TRBJ1-1, with D unresolved. This CDR3 contains 14 residues. V lost 0 bases to trimming and J lost 6 bases, with 11 bases between them. This chain's CDR3 is CASSLAQAGAEAFF. The CDR3 DNA reads as TGTGCCAGCAGTTTAGCGCAGGCGGGAGCTGAAGCTTTCTTT.

This clonotype was recorded a few times. The genes are TRBV7-3 and TRBJ2-1, with 11 bases lining up with TRBD2. The CDR3 contains 15 residues. Germline lookup yields CDR1 SGHTA and CDR2 FQGTGA. Unmatched junction bases numbered 4, after V lost 5 bases and J lost 4 bases. The chain's CDR3 is CASSRLAGRYNEQFF. The CDR3 DNA reads TGTGCCAGCAGCCGACTAGCGGGAAGGTACAATGAGCAGTTCTTC.

The chain recombines TRBV9 with TRBJ1-1; D is possibly TRBD1 (6 bases). CDR1 and CDR2 (germline): SGDLS, YYNGEE. V lost 8 bases to trimming and J lost 1 base, with 12 bases between them. This CDR3 region has 13 residues. Written as DNA, the CDR3 is TGTGCCAGTTGTAGGGGGGCGAACACTGAAGCTTTCTTT. As protein: CASCRGANTEAFF.

The chain couples TRBV7-9 to TRBJ1-2; D might be TRBD1 (5 bases). V was cut by 5 bases and J by 2 bases, with 15 bases left in between. This CDR3 comprises 15 residues. Germline loops: CDR1 SEHNR, CDR2 FQNEAQ (reference sequence). The CDR3, as DNA: TGTGCCAGCAGCCTCCCGTGGGACCCCAACTATGGCTACACCTTC. Amino acid sequence: CASSLPWDPNYGYTF. The whole variable domain, filled in from reference TRBV7-9 and TRBJ1-2, reads DTGVSQNPRHKITKRGQNVTFRCDPISEHNRLYWYRQTLGQGPEFLTYFQNEAQLEKSRLLSDRFSAERPKGSFSTLEIQRTEQGDSAMYLCASSLPWDPNYGYTFGSGTRLTVV.

This clonotype has only a few counts. The genes are TRBV10-2 and TRBJ2-3; 8 bases align to TRBD2. The length of the CDR3 is 14 residues. CDR1 is WSHSY, CDR2 SAAADI, per germline. The junction had 2 bases not matched to a gene; V was cut back by 6 bases and J by 0 bases. The CDR3 loop is CASRPGGSTDTQYF. CDR3 DNA: TGCGCCAGCAGGCCGGGAGGGAGCACAGATACGCAGTATTTT.

V usage is TRBV6-5 and J usage is TRBJ2-5, with D possibly matching TRBD2 (6 bases). The CDR3 has 15 residues. Trimming left V 5 bases short and J 2 bases short, with 15 bases between. CDR1 and CDR2 (germline): MNHEY, SVGAGI. The CDR3 loop reads CASSGPGLLQETQYF. The DNA for the CDR3 is TGTGCCAGCAGTGGGCCGGGACTTTTACAAGAGACCCAGTACTTC.

This clonotype was detected many times. This chain links TRBV7-6 with TRBJ2-3; TRBD2 matches 8 bases. The V gene end was trimmed by 7 bases and the J gene end by 3 bases; junction bases not matched to a gene: 12. This CDR3 has 16 amino acids. Per the germline V gene, CDR1 is SGHVS and CDR2 is FNYEAQ. In DNA form, the CDR3 reads TGTGCCAGCATTCATAGGACTAGCAGTGTGACAGATACGCAGTATTTT. It yields the protein CASIHRTSSVTDTQYF.

The chain carries TRBV7-8 and TRBJ1-2; 7 bases fit TRBD1. Germline loops: CDR1 SGHVS, CDR2 FQNEAQ. V gave up 5 bases and J gave up 10 bases; unmatched junction bases: 19. The CDR3 is 16 amino acids. The CDR3 bases are TGTGCCAGCAGCATAAGGGACAGCCCCGAGAATTTTCTCTACACCTTC. It encodes CASSIRDSPENFLYTF.

This clonotype was observed a few times. The chain joins TRBV24-1 to TRBJ2-1, with D tentatively TRBD2 (5 bases). The CDR3 has 12 amino acids. Germline V lookup: CDR1 KGHDR, CDR2 SFDVKD. Between the trimmed V and J ends, which lost 4 bases and 9 bases, there was a span of 9 bases. CDR3 bases: TGTGCCACCAGTGAGTGGACTGGTGAGCAGTTCTTC. This gives the protein CATSEWTGEQFF.

A few counts support this clonotype. The chain employs TRBV4-2 and TRBJ2-7; TRBD1 agrees at 9 bases. CDR3 size: 17 residues. Looked up from germline, CDR1 is LGHNA and CDR2 is YNFKEQ. Germline trimming cut 5 bases from V and 2 bases from J; bases unmatched to any gene: 13. The CDR3 DNA reads TGTGCCAGCAGCGCAGCGAGAACGGACAGGGGTACCTACGAGCAGTACTTC. Residues: CASSAARTDRGTYEQYF.